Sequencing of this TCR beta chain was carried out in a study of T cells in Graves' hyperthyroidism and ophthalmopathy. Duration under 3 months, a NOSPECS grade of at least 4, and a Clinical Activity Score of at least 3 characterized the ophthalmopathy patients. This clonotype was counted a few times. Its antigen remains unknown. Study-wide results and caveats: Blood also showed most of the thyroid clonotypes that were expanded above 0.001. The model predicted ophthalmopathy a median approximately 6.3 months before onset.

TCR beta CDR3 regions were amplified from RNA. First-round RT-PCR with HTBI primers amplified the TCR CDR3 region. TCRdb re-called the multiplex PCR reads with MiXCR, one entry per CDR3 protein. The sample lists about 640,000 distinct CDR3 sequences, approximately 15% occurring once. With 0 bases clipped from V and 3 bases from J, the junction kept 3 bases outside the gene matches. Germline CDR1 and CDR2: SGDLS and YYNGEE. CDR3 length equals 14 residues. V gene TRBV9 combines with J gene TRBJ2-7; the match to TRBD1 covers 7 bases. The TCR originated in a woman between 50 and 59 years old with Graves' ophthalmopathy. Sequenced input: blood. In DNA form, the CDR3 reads TGTGCCAGCAGCGTAGAGGGACAGAACTACGAGCAGTACTTC. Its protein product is CASSVEGQNYEQYF.